This T cell receptor (beta chain) was documented in a study of cytomegalovirus exposure and HLA in healthy donors. General study results and limits: In a later analysis, productive TCRs from donors in an Asian-associated ancestry cluster reportedly carried fewer N-insertions than the cohort mean. Most of the CMV-associated TCR beta chains (in a later analysis) appeared to be HLA-restricted.

This CDR3 spans 15 amino acids. The V gene end was trimmed by 10 bases and the J gene end by 2 bases; junction bases not matched to a gene: 11. From germline, CDR1 is LNHDA and CDR2 SQIVND (reference sequence). As for the donors, each was a healthy bone marrow donor. The PCR employed 60 Vbeta primers together with 13 Jbeta primers. Only in-frame clones appear in the TCRdb table, and some are missing; sequencing was by immunoSEQ multiplex PCR. The sample carries about 73,000 clones, over 70% recorded once. Turning to this clone: Its cognate antigen is unknown.

Sequences were obtained from PBMCs. The receptor was isolated from a man aged 65 to 85 in good health and CMV-seronegative. The J gene is TRBJ1-1, the V gene TRBV19, with TRBD1 identical over 9 bases. Written as DNA, the CDR3 is TGTGCCATCCGGACAGGGGAGGCGGTTAACACTGAAGCTTTCTTT. Translating it yields CAIRTGEAVNTEAFF.